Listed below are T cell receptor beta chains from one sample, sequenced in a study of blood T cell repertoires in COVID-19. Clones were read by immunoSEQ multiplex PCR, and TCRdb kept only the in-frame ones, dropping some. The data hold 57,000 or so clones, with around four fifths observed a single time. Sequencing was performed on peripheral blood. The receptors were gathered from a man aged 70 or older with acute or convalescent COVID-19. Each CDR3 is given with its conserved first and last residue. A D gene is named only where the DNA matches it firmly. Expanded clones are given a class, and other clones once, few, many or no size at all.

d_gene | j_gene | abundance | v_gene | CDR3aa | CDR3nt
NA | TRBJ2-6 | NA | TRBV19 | CASSVSGANVLTF | TGTGCCAGTAGCGTTTCTGGGGCCAACGTCCTGACTTTC
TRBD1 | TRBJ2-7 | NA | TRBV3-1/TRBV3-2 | CASSRSGTGLYEQYF | TGTGCCAGCAGCCGATCCGGGACAGGCCTCTACGAGCAGTACTTC
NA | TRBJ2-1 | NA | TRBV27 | CASSLARRGGGEQFF | TGTGCCAGCAGTTTAGCCCGAAGGGGAGGGGGTGAGCAGTTCTTC
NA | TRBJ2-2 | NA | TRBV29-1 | CSVGPWTTGELFF | TGCAGCGTCGGCCCCTGGACAACCGGGGAGCTGTTTTTT
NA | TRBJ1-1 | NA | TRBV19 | CASSSKGQGTEAFF | TGTGCCAGTAGTTCAAAAGGGCAGGGCACTGAAGCTTTCTTT
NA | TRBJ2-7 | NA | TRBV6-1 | CASSEWGIYSYEQYF | TGTGCCAGCAGTGAGTGGGGCATTTACTCCTACGAGCAGTACTTC
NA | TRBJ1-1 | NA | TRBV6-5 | CASSYSLQTRTEAFF | TGTGCCAGCAGTTACTCCTTACAAACCAGGACTGAAGCTTTCTTT
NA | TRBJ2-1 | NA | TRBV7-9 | CASHRQIGNEQFF | TGTGCCAGCCATAGACAGATAGGGAATGAGCAGTTCTTC
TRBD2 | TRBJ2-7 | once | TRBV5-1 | CASSSQTSGLSYEQYF | TGCGCCAGCAGCTCTCAGACTAGCGGTCTGTCCTACGAGCAGTACTTC
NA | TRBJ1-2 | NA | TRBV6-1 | CASSVPREGNNYGYTF | TGTGCCAGCAGTGTCCCAAGGGAGGGAAATAACTATGGCTACACCTTC
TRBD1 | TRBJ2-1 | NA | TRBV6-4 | CASSTGTGALSGQFF | TGTGCCAGCAGTACCGGGACAGGGGCTTTGAGCGGGCAGTTCTTC
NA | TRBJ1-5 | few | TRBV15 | CATSRVAGPNQPQHF | TGTGCCACCAGCAGAGTAGCGGGGCCTAATCAGCCCCAGCATTTT
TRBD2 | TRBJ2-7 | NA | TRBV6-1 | CASSQASSGARYEQYF | TGTGCCAGCAGTCAAGCTTCTAGCGGGGCACGCTACGAGCAGTACTTC
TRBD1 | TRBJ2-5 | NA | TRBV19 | CASSGRQGGNQETQYF | TGTGCCAGTAGTGGTCGACAGGGGGGAAACCAAGAGACCCAGTACTTC
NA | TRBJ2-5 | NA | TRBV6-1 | CASSEQRAETQYF | TGTGCCAGCAGTGAACAGAGGGCGGAGACCCAGTACTTC
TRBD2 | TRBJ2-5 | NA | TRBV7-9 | CASSTSGLAGGETQYF | TGTGCCAGCAGCACCTCGGGACTAGCGGGGGGGGAGACCCAGTACTTC
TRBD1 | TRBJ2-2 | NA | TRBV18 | CASSPKGTGYGTGELFF | TGTGCCAGCTCACCAAAAGGGACAGGGTATGGAACCGGGGAGCTGTTTTTT
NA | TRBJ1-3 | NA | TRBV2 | CASSVRDTIYF | TGTGCCAGCAGTGTACGGGACACCATATATTTT
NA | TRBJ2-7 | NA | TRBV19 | CASSIAPGATTYEQYF | TGTGCCAGTAGTATAGCGCCCGGTGCCACCACTTACGAGCAGTACTTC
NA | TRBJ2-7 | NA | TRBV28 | CASSFAGTSYEQYF | TGTGCCAGCAGTTTTGCAGGGACATCCTACGAGCAGTACTTC
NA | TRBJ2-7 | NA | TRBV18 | CASSPPYGSYEQYF | TGTGCCAGCTCACCCCCATACGGGTCCTACGAGCAGTACTTC